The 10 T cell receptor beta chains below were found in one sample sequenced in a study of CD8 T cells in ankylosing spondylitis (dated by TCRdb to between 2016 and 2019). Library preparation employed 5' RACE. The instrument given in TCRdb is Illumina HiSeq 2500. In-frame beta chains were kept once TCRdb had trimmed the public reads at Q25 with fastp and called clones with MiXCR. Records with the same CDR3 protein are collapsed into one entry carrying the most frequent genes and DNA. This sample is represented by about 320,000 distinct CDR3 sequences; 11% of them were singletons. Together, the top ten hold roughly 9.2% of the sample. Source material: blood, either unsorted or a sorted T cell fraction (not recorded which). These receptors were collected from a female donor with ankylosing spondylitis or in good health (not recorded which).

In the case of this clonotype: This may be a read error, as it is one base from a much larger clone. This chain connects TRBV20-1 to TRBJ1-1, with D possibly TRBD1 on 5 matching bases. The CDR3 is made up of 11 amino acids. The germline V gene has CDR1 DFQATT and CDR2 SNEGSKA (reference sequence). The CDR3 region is CNATRDVGAFF. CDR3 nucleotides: TGCAATGCTACCAGGGACGTTGGAGCTTTCTTT.

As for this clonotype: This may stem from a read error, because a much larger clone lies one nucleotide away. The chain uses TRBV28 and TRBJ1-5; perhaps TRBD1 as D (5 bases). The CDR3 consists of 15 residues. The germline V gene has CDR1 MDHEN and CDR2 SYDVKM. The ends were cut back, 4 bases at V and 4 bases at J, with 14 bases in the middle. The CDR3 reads CASSSAGRLNQPQHF. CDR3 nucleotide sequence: TGTGCCAGCAGTTCCGCGGGACGGCTAAATCAGCCCCAGCATTTT.

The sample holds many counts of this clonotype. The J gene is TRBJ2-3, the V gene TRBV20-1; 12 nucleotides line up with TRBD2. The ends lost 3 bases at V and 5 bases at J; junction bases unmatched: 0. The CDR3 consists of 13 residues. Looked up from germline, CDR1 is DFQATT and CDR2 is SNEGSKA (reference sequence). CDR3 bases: TGCAGTGCTAGGACTAGCGGGGGAGATACGCAGTATTTT. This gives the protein CSARTSGGDTQYF.

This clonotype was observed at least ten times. CDR3 protein: CASSGDSTDTQYF. The CDR3 DNA sequence: TGTGCCAGCAGCGGTGACAGCACAGATACGCAGTATTTT. The genes are TRBV9 and TRBJ2-3; no definite D call. V lost 3 bases and J lost 0, with 5 bases in between. Germline lookup yields CDR1 SGDLS and CDR2 YYNGEE. This CDR3 comprises 13 residues.

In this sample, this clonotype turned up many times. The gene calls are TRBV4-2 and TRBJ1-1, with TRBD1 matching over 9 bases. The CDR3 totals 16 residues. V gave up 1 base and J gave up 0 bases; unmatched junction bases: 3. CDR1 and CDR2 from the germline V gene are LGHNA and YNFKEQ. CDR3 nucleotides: TGTGCCAGCAGCCAAGGGGGACAGGGCATGAACACTGAAGCTTTCTTT. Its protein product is CASSQGGQGMNTEAFF.

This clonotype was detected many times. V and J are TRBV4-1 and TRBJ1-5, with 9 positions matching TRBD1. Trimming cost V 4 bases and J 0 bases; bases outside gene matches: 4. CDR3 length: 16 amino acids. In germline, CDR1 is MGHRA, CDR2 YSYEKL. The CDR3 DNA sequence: TGCGCCAGCAGCCGCGGGACAGGGTTTAGCAATCAGCCCCAGCATTTT. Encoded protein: CASSRGTGFSNQPQHF.

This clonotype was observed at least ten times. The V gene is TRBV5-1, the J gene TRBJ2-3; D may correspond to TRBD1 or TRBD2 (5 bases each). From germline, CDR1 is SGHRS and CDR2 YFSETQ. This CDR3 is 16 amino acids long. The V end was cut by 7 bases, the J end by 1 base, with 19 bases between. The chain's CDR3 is CASALIGDGRTDTQYF. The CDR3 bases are TGCGCCAGCGCCCTGATAGGGGACGGCCGCACAGATACGCAGTATTTT.

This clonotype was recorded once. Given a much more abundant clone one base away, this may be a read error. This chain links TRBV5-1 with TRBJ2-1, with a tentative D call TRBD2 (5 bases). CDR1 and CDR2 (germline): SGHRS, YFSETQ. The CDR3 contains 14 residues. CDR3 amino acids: CASSPSRGSNEQSF. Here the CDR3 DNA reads TGCGCCAGCAGCCCATCACGGGGAAGCAATGAGCAGTCCTTC.

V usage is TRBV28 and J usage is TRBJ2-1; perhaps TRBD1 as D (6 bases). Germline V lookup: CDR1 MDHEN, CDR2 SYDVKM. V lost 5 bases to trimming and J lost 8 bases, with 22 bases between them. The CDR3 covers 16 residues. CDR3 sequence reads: CASSDWGRDHGDEQFF. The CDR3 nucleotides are TGTGCCAGCAGTGATTGGGGGCGTGACCATGGGGATGAGCAGTTCTTC.

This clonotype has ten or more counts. Here the CDR3 DNA reads TGTGCCAGCAGCTTTGGGACAGGATACTCCTACGAGCAGTACTTC. Its protein product is CASSFGTGYSYEQYF. J is TRBJ2-7 and V is TRBV7-2, with 8 nucleotides matching TRBD1. The CDR3 has 15 residues. The J segment lost 0 bases and the V segment lost 3 bases, leaving 4 bases of the junction unmatched. Germline V gene data show CDR1 as SGHTA and CDR2 as FQGNSA.